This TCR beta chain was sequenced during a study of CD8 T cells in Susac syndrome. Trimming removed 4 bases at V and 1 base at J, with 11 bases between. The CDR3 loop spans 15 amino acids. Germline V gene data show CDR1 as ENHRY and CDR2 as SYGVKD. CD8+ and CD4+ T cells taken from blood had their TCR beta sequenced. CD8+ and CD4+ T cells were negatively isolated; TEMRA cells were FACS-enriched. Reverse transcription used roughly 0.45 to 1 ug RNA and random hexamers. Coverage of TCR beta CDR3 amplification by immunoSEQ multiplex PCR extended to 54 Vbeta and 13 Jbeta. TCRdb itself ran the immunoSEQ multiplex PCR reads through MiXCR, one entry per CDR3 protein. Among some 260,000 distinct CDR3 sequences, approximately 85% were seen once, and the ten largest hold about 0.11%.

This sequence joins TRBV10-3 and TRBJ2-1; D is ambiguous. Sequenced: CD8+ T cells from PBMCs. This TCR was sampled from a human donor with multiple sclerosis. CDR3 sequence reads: CAISGSQGSYNEQFF. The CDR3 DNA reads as TGTGCCATCAGTGGGTCTCAAGGTTCCTACAATGAGCAGTTCTTC.